The next 28 T cell receptor beta chains were all read from a single sample in a study of monozygotic twins with inflammatory bowel disease. TCRdb derives one entry per CDR3 protein from the 5' RACE reads, leaving out DNA. The table for this sample gives approximately 340,000 distinct CDR3 sequences. The sample comprised blood. The receptor source for this set is a human donor with ulcerative colitis or Crohn's disease, or a healthy co-twin of an affected twin (not recorded which).

This chain uses TRBV2 with TRBJ2-3. CDR1 is SNHLY and CDR2 is FYNNEI in the germline V gene. CDR3 length: 12 amino acids. The CDR3 is CASNSDTDTQYF.

The chain recombines TRBV6-1 with TRBJ2-7; with no DNA, the TCRdb D assignment of TRBD1 cannot be verified. Per germline, CDR1 MNHNS and CDR2 SASEGT. The length of the CDR3 is 16 residues. The CDR3 is CASSPVDRGKKYEQYF.

The V gene is TRBV12-3 or TRBV12-4, the J gene TRBJ2-1; the TCRdb D gene call, TRBD2, has no DNA to confirm it. This CDR3 is 17 amino acids long. This CDR3 reads CASSFLTSSGSYNEQFF.

The chain carries TRBV6-1 and TRBJ2-2; TCRdb returns TRBD2, unconfirmable since there is no DNA. The CDR3 has 17 residues. In germline, CDR1 is MNHNS, CDR2 SASEGT. The CDR3 is CASILRSGGRRPGELFF.

J is TRBJ1-1 and V is TRBV19; TCRdb gives TRBD1 as the D gene, but with no DNA this cannot be confirmed. The CDR3 consists of 14 residues. Germline V lookup: CDR1 LNHDA, CDR2 SQIVND (reference sequence). The CDR3 spells CASSTTGQNTEAFF. The full variable domain, in which reference TRBV19 and TRBJ1-1 provide the parts outside the CDR3, is DGGITQSPKYLFRKEGQNVTLSCEQNLNHDAMYWYRQDPGQGLRLIYYSQIVNDFQKGDIAEGYSVSREKKESFPLTVTSAQKNPTAFYLCASSTTGQNTEAFFGQGTRLTVV.

The CDR3 loop reads CASSLLGSGEKLFF. The chain is built from TRBV12-3 or TRBV12-4 and TRBJ1-4; as DNA is missing, the TRBD1 call by TCRdb cannot be tested. The CDR3 contains 14 residues.

The V call is TRBV5-1, the J call TRBJ1-2. CDR3 length: 16 residues. Germline CDR1 and CDR2: SGHRS and YFSETQ. The CDR3 is CASSSWEDQANYGYTF.

The chain employs TRBV4-3 and TRBJ1-1. Germline assignment: CDR1 LGHNA and CDR2 YSLEER. The CDR3 loop spans 14 amino acids. The CDR3 protein is CASSQGRVNTEAFF.

The chain links TRBV20-1 to TRBJ1-6; checking the TCRdb D call of TRBD1 is not possible without DNA. The CDR3 contains 14 residues. CDR1 and CDR2 from the germline V gene are DFQATT and SNEGSKA (reference sequence). CDR3 sequence reads: CSASRDSHNSPLHF.

The V and J genes are TRBV24-1 and TRBJ1-2; as DNA is missing, the TRBD1 call by TCRdb cannot be tested. Germline V gene lookup returns CDR1 KGHDR and CDR2 SFDVKD. CDR3 length equals 14 residues. This CDR3 is CATSDIGQGYGYTF.

V is TRBV28 and J is TRBJ2-5; the TCRdb call, TRBD1, lacks DNA for checking. There are 15 residues in the CDR3. Per germline, CDR1 MDHEN and CDR2 SYDVKM. CDR3 in amino acids: CASSISGTGRETQYF.

The chain uses TRBV28 and TRBJ2-3; without DNA, the TCRdb call of TRBD1 cannot be checked. CDR3 length: 16 residues. Germline values: CDR1 MDHEN, CDR2 SYDVKM. Here the CDR3 reads CASSSPSLGGTDTQYF.

The CDR3 is CASSPPGLAGDYDSSYNEQFF. The chain has TRBV27 and TRBJ2-1; the D gene TCRdb calls, TRBD2, cannot be checked with no DNA. CDR3 length equals 21 residues. In germline, CDR1 is MNHEY, CDR2 SMNVEV (reference sequence).

The J gene is TRBJ2-7, the V gene TRBV7-3. The length of the CDR3 is 15 residues. CDR1 SGHTA and CDR2 FQGTGA come from the germline V gene. The CDR3 is CASSPQNTRHYEQYF.

CDR3 residues: CASSKGGRGNQPQHF. The genes are TRBV21-1 and TRBJ1-5; TCRdb's D call of TRBD1 is untestable without DNA. TRBV21-1 corresponds to a pseudogene. This CDR3 region has 15 residues.

The rearrangement uses TRBV5-5 and TRBJ2-7. Germline values: CDR1 SGHKS, CDR2 YYEKEE (reference sequence). This CDR3 has 12 residues. The CDR3 sequence is CASSWDRREQYF.

The chain carries TRBV20-1 and TRBJ1-6. This CDR3 spans 14 amino acids. Germline V gene sequence: CDR1 DFQATT, CDR2 SNEGSKA (reference sequence). CDR3 loop: CSARSGINHSPLHF.

The chain combines TRBV5-1 with TRBJ2-7; no DNA is available, so the TRBD1 call from TCRdb remains unchecked. This CDR3 has 16 amino acids. Germline V gives CDR1 SGHRS, CDR2 YFSETQ. This CDR3 is CASSPRTGGSSYEQYF. Drawing the rest from reference TRBV5-1 and TRBJ2-7, the complete variable domain is KAGVTQTPRYLIKTRGQQVTLSCSPISGHRSVSWYQQTPGQGLQFLFEYFSETQRNKGNFPGRFSGRQFSNSRSEMNVSTLELGDSALYLCASSPRTGGSSYEQYFGPGTRLTVT.

The chain combines TRBV10-3 with TRBJ2-1; absent DNA, TCRdb's TRBD2 call cannot be checked. There are 15 residues in the CDR3. Germline CDR1 and CDR2: ENHRY and SYGVKD. CDR3 amino acids: CAISELRDVYNEQFF.

V usage is TRBV27 and J usage is TRBJ2-1; the TCRdb call, TRBD2, lacks DNA for checking. The germline V gene encodes CDR1 MNHEY and CDR2 SMNVEV (reference sequence). The CDR3 extends over 13 amino acids. CDR3 residues: CASSFASIPEQFF.

This chain joins TRBV18 and TRBJ2-1; TCRdb proposes TRBD1, but this gene call is untestable without DNA. Germline V gene lookup returns CDR1 KGHSH and CDR2 LQKENI. CDR3 length equals 15 residues. The chain's CDR3 is CASSPGDRDHNEQFF.

The chain recombines TRBV6-6 with TRBJ1-2. Germline V gene data show CDR1 as MNHNY and CDR2 as SVGAGI (reference sequence). The CDR3 totals 12 residues. Here the CDR3 reads CASGEGVYGYTF.

The rearrangement joins TRBV25-1 to TRBJ2-2; no DNA is available, so the TRBD1 call from TCRdb remains unchecked. Germline-derived CDR1 and CDR2 are MGHDK and SYGVNS. The CDR3 is made up of 16 amino acids. The CDR3 loop is CASRRQTFANTGELFF.

The chain recombines TRBV20-1 with TRBJ2-1. The CDR3 totals 12 residues. Germline loops: CDR1 DFQATT, CDR2 SNEGSKA (reference sequence). The CDR3 protein is CSVRLSYNEQFF.

The rearrangement uses TRBV5-5 and TRBJ1-4. The germline V gene encodes CDR1 SGHKS and CDR2 YYEKEE (reference sequence). The CDR3 contains 13 residues. CDR3 amino acids: CASGEIRSEKLFF.

This chain connects TRBV3-1 to TRBJ1-1. The germline CDR1 and CDR2 sequences are LGHDT and YNNKEL (reference sequence). This CDR3 has 13 residues. This CDR3 is CASSQDPFGEAFF.

The chain couples TRBV4-1 to TRBJ2-2. The CDR3 covers 16 residues. Germline V lookup: CDR1 MGHRA, CDR2 YSYEKL. The CDR3 reads CASSQDFPDFTGELFF.

The chain is built from TRBV12-3 or TRBV12-4 and TRBJ2-7; TCRdb selects TRBD1, and the lack of DNA leaves this call unchecked. The CDR3 runs 14 residues. This chain's CDR3 is CASSLTGTDYEQYF.